Described below is a single TCR beta chain sequence and its context. Its antigen is as yet unknown. This table comes from immunoSEQ multiplex PCR, and its TCRdb copy is limited to in-frame clones, with some not included. The sample has some 200,000 clones, just over 90% seen once; the top ten hold roughly 0.99%. The CDR3 covers 18 residues. Losses at the gene ends were 0 bases for V and 2 bases for J; bases not matched to a gene: 13. Germline V gene data show CDR1 as LGHNT and CDR2 as FRNRAP. This sample was taken from a study of T cell responses to AZD1222 COVID-19 vaccine. Study findings and constraints: There were repertoire samples only from the period after the peak T cell response.

The V gene is TRBV12-5, the J gene TRBJ2-7; 7 bases fit TRBD1. The material was peripheral blood, obtained on day 0 of AZD1222 vaccination. The TCR sequence derives from an adult in good health. The CDR3 is CASGLVPLGQEPPYEQYF. Written as DNA, the CDR3 is TGTGCTAGTGGTTTGGTACCGCTAGGACAGGAACCTCCCTACGAGCAGTACTTC.